This section outlines one T cell receptor beta chain sequence together with its context. This CDR3 contains 12 residues. Germline V gene lookup returns CDR1 MDHEN and CDR2 SYDVKM. This record belongs to a study of blood T cell repertoires in COVID-19. Profiling relied on immunoSEQ multiplex PCR, and the TCRdb table lists in-frame clones only, not all of them. This sample has roughly 250,000 clones, with approximately 87% found just once. Material: peripheral blood. The J gene is TRBJ1-1, the V gene TRBV28; TRBD1 matches at 8 bases. The origin of this receptor is a woman aged 25 to 45 with COVID-19, enrolled during active disease. The CDR3 loop reads CAAGGSLTEAFF. CDR3 nucleotide sequence: TGTGCAGCAGGGGGCTCGTTGACTGAAGCTTTCTTT.